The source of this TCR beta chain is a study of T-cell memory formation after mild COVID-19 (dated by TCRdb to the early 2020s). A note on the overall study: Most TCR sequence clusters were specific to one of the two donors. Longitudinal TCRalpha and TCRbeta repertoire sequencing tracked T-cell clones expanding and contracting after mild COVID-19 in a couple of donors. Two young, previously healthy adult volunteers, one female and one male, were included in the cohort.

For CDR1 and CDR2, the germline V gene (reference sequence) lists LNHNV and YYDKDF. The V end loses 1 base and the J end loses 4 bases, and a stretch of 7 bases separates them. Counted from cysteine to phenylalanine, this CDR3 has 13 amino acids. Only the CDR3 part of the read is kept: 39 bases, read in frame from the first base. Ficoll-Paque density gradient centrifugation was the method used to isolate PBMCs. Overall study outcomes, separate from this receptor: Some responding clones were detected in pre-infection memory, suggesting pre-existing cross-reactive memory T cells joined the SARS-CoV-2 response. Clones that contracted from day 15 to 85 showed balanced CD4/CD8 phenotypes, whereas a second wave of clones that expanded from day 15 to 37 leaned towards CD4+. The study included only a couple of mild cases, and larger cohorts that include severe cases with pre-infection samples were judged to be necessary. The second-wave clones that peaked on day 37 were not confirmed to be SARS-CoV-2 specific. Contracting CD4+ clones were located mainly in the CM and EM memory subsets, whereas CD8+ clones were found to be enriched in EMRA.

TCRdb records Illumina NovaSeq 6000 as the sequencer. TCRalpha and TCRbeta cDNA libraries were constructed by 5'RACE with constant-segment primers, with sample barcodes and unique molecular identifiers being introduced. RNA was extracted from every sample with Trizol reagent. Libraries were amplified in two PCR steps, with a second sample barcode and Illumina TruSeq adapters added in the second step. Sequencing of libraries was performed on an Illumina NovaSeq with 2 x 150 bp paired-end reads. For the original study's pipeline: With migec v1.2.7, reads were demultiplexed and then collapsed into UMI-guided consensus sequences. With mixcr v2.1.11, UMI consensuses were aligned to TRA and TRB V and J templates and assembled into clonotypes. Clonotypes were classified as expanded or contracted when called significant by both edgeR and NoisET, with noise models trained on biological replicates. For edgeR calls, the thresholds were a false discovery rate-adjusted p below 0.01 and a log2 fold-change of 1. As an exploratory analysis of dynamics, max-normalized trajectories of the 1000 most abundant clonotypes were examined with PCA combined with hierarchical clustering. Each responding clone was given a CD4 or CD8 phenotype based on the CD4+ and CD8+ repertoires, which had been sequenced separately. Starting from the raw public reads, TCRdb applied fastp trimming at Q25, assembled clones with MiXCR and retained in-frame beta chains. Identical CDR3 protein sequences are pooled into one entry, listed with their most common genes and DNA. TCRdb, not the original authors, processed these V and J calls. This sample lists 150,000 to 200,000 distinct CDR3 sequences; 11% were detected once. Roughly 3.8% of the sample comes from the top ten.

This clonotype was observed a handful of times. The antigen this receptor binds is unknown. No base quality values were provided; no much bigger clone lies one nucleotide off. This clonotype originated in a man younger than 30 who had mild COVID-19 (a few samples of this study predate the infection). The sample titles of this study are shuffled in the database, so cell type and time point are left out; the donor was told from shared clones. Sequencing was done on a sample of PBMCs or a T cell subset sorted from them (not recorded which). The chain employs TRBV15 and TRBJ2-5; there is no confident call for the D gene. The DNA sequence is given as TGTGCCACCAGCAGAGGACACCTAGAGACCCAGTACTTC. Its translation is CATSRGHLETQYF.